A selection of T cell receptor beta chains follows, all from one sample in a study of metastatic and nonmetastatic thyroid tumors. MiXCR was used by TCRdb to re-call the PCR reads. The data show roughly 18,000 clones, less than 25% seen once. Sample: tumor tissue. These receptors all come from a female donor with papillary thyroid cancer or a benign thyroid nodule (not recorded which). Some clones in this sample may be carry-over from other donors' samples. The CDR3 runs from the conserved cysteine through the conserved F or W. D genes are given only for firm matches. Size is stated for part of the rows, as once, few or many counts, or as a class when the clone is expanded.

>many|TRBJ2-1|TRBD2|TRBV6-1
TGTGCCAGCAGTGAAAGAGGGACTAGTATCCGGCAGTTCTTC
CASSERGTSIRQFF
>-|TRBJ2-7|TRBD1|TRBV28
TGTGCCAGCCGACTCGGGACAGGGTCCTACGAGCAGTACTTC
CASRLGTGSYEQYF
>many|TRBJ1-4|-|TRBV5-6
TGTGCCAGCAGCCACCGGCCAGGAGAAAAACTGTTTTTT
CASSHRPGEKLFF
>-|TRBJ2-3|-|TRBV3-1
TGTGCCAGCAGGACTGGGGATACGCAGTATTTT
CASRTGDTQYF
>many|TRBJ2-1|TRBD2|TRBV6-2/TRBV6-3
TGTGCCAGCACCAGGACTAGCGGCTACAATGAGCAGTTCTTC
CASTRTSGYNEQFF
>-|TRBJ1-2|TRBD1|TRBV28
TGTGCCAGCAGTGAGGGGACAGGGGGGAACTTGAACTATGTCTACACCTTC
CASSEGTGGNLNYVYTF
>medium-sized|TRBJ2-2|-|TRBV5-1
TGCGCCAGCAGCCCCGGACGGCCTAGCTTCAGCGGGGAGCTGTTTTTT
CASSPGRPSFSGELFF
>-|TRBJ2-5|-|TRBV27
TGTGCCAGCAGTCCCAAGGGGGTTTACCAAGAGACCCAGTACTTC
CASSPKGVYQETQYF
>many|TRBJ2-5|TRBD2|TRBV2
TGTGCCAGCAGGGGGGGGAGGGCCGCAGAGACCCAGTACTTC
CASRGGRAAETQYF
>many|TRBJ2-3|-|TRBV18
TGTGCCAGCTCACCTTCGGTTAGCGCAGATACGCAGTATTTT
CASSPSVSADTQYF
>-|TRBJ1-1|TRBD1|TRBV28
TGTGCCAGCAGACCAGGGGGCCCTGAGGCTTTCTTT
CASRPGGPEAFF
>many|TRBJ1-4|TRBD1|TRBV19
TGTGCCAGTAGTACTCTAGCCGGGACAGGGTACGAAAAACTGTTTTTT
CASSTLAGTGYEKLFF
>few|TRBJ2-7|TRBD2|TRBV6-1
TGTGCCAGCAGTGAGGTCCTGGCGGGGGTTAGCTCATACGAGAAGTACTTC
CASSEVLAGVSSYEKYF
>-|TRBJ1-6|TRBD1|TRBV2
TGTGCCAGCAGCGGGGGACAGGGCTTTGATAATTCACCCCTCCACTTT
CASSGGQGFDNSPLHF
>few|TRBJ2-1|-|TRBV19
TGTGCCAGTAGTATAGTGGGTAGCGCGACTGAGCAGTTCTTC
CASSIVGSATEQFF
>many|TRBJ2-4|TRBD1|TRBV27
TGTGCCAGCAGTTTAAAGACAGGGGACGCCAAAAACATTCAGTACTTC
CASSLKTGDAKNIQYF
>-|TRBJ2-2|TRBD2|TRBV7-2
TGTGCCAGCAGTTGGACTAGCGGGGGTACCGGGGAGCTGTTTTTT
CASSWTSGGTGELFF
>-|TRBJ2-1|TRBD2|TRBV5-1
TGCGCCAGCTTAACTAGCGGGAGGGCCGAGGAGCGGGAGCAGTTCTTC
CASLTSGRAEEREQFF
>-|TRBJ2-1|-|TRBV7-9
TGTGCCAGCAGCTTAGGGGGGAGGCAGTTCTTC
CASSLGGRQFF
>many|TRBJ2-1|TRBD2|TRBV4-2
TGTGCCAGCAGCCAATCGGGACTAGCGGGAGTCCCGCTATGGAATGAGCAGTTCTTC
CASSQSGLAGVPLWNEQFF
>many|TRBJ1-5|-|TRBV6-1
TGTGCCAGCAGTGAATGGTGGGCCTTAAATCAGCCCCAGCATTTT
CASSEWWALNQPQHF
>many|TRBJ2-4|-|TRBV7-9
TGTGCCAGCAGCTTAGACGGCAGGGCAGCCAAAAACATTCAGTACTTC
CASSLDGRAAKNIQYF
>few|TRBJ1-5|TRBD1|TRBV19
TGTGCCAGTACCCTCAGGGGGGGCAATCAGCCCCAGCATTTT
CASTLRGGNQPQHF
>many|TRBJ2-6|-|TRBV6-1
TGTGCCAGCACCCCCGCGGGTGCTGGGGCCAACGTCCTGACTTTC
CASTPAGAGANVLTF
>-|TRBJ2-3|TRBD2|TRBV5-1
TGCGCCAGCAGTAGGTTAGCGGGGTCTGACACAGATACGCAGTATTTT
CASSRLAGSDTDTQYF
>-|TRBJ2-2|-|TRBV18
TGTGCCAGCTCACCGCTGATAGACGGGGAGCTGTTTTTT
CASSPLIDGELFF
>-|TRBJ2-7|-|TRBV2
TGTGCCAGCAGCCCCTCCAGGCTGTCCTACGAGCAGTACTTC
CASSPSRLSYEQYF
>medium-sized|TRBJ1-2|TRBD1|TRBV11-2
TGTGCCAGCAGCTGGGGGACAGGGCGCTCTGGCTACACCTTC
CASSWGTGRSGYTF
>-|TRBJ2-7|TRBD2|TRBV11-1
TGTGCCAGCAGCTTTGGGACTAGCGGGAGGTCCATCTCCTACGATCAGTACTTC
CASSFGTSGRSISYDQYF
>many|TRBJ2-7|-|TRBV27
TGTGCCAGCAGTAGGCGGGAAAATCCCTACGAGCAGTACTTC
CASSRRENPYEQYF
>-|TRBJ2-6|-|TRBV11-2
TGTGCCAGCAGCTTAACGGGAGCTGGGGCCAACGTCCTGACTTTC
CASSLTGAGANVLTF